This T cell receptor (beta chain) is from a study of T cells in localized non-small cell lung cancer. Sequenced by immunoSEQ multiplex PCR; TCRdb stores in-frame clones only, minus some. The sample has over 8,500 clones; about four fifths are singletons. The study's findings and limits: Uninvolved adjacent lung showed higher T cell clonality than tumor. The tumor had only one region sequenced, so heterogeneity remains possible. Adjacent lung tissue had a median approximately 61 of the top 100 clones found in the tumor.

On this clone itself: Its specificity is unknown.

The sample in question was peripheral blood mononuclear cells, obtained before any cancer treatment. This clonotype was obtained from a female donor older than 55 with stage II lung adenocarcinoma.

The DNA for the CDR3 is TGTGCCAGCAGGAATACAGGGGGGGAGACCCAGTACTTC. Its protein product is CASRNTGGETQYF. The chain employs TRBV6-1 and TRBJ2-5; 8 bases agree with TRBD1. There are 13 residues in the CDR3. Trimming removed 6 bases from V and 5 bases from J; junction bases left unmatched: 5. Germline V gives CDR1 MNHNS, CDR2 SASEGT.